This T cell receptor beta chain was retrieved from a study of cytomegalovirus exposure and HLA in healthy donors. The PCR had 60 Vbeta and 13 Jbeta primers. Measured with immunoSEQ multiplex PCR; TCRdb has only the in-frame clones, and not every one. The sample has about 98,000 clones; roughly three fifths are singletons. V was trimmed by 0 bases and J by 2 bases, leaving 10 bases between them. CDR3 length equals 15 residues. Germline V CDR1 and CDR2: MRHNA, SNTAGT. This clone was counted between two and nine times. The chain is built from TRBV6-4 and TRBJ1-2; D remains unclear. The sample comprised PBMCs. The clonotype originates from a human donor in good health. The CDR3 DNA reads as TGTGCCAGCAGTGACTCGAAGGCGGCGAACTATGGCTACACCTTC. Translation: CASSDSKAANYGYTF.